A single sample gave rise to the 16 T cell receptor beta chains below, sequenced in a study of human T cells and chemical hapten exposure. TCRdb itself ran the RACE reads through MiXCR, one entry per CDR3 protein. Among under 200,000 distinct CDR3 sequences listed, 25% to 35% were seen once. Sample time point: pre-sensitization, week 0. Treatment specified: therapeutic diphenylcyclopropenone sensitization with weekly scalp DPC. This material consisted of whole blood, taken in connection with sensitization to the hapten diphenylcyclopropenone (DPC). These receptors all come from a woman between 25 and 40 years old with alopecia areata. Some clones in this sample may be carry-over from other donors' samples.

This clonotype occurred a few times. The V and J genes are TRBV7-6 and TRBJ1-3, with D perhaps TRBD1 (5 bases). Between the trimmed V and J ends, which lost 5 bases and 0 bases, there was a span of 14 bases. Germline lookup yields CDR1 SGHVS and CDR2 FNYEAQ. The CDR3 is made up of 16 amino acids. CDR3 coding DNA: TGTGCCAGCAGCCCCCAACCCAGGGTCTCTGGAAACACCATATATTTT. It yields the protein CASSPQPRVSGNTIYF.

This clonotype was detected a few times. V and J are TRBV4-3 and TRBJ2-2, with TRBD1 as a possible D gene (6 bases). The CDR3 totals 14 residues. Germline V gene data show CDR1 as LGHNA and CDR2 as YSLEER. Trimming shortened V by 1 base and J by 6 bases, and 9 bases separated the two germline ends. CDR3 coding DNA: TGCGCCAGCAGCCAAGTAGGGGGAGCCGGGGAGCTGTTTTTT. Encoded protein: CASSQVGGAGELFF.

This chain links TRBV10-3 with TRBJ1-6; 12 positions agree with TRBD1. Germline V lookup: CDR1 ENHRY, CDR2 SYGVKD. V lost 6 bases and J lost 9; bases outside the gene matches: 3. The CDR3 runs to 14 residues. The CDR3 DNA is TGTGCCATCAGCCCGGGACAGGGGGCTTCACCCCTCCACTTT. Protein: CAISPGQGASPLHF.

This chain connects TRBV20-1 to TRBJ1-6; TRBD1 matches 8 bases. This CDR3 is built from 13 residues. Germline loops: CDR1 DFQATT, CDR2 SNEGSKA (reference sequence). Trimming removed 4 bases from V and 10 bases from J; junction bases left unmatched: 6. The CDR3 sequence: CSATGQGRSPLHF. The DNA for the CDR3 is TGCAGTGCTACCGGACAGGGAAGGTCACCCCTCCACTTT.

This sequence joins TRBV20-1 and TRBJ2-1; 7 bases fit TRBD1. Germline CDR1 reads DFQATT; CDR2 reads SNEGSKA (reference sequence). The CDR3 consists of 13 residues. With 1 base clipped from V and 3 bases from J, the junction kept 0 bases outside the gene matches. CDR3 sequence reads: CSARGQGYNEQFF. The DNA of the CDR3 is TGCAGTGCTAGAGGACAGGGCTACAATGAGCAGTTCTTC.

This clonotype turned up a few times. This sequence joins TRBV27 and TRBJ1-1; 7 bases align to TRBD1. The germline CDR1 and CDR2 sequences are MNHEY and SMNVEV (reference sequence). Trimming took 8 bases from V and 6 from J; bases not matched to a gene: 12. There are 14 residues in the CDR3. CDR3 nucleotides: TGTGCCAGCCGCAGGGGGACCGACCTCGCTGAAGCTTTCTTT. Translating it yields CASRRGTDLAEAFF.

This clonotype was observed a few times. V is TRBV20-1 and J is TRBJ2-2; D is possibly TRBD2 (6 bases). V was clipped by 2 bases and J by 5 bases, with 18 bases between them. Germline V CDR1 and CDR2: DFQATT, SNEGSKA (reference sequence). The CDR3 runs to 16 residues. Here the CDR3 DNA reads TGCAGTGCTAGACCGGCTGGGGGGAGCAGAACCGGGGAGCTGTTTTTT. It yields the protein CSARPAGGSRTGELFF.

J is TRBJ2-1 and V is TRBV10-2; 11 bases fit TRBD2. Germline CDR1 WSHSY, CDR2 SAAADI. Trimming at V came to 8 bases and at J to 3 bases, leaving 6 bases not matched to a gene. The CDR3 runs 15 residues. The CDR3 is CASDTSGGNYNEQFF. The DNA of the CDR3 is TGCGCCAGCGATACTAGCGGGGGCAACTACAATGAGCAGTTCTTC.

The sample holds a few counts of this clonotype. The chain is built from TRBV20-1 and TRBJ2-3; 7 nucleotides line up with TRBD2. V lost 0 bases to trimming and J lost 4 bases; unmatched junction nucleotides: 16. The CDR3 runs to 18 residues. Germline loops: CDR1 DFQATT, CDR2 SNEGSKA (reference sequence). The CDR3 coding sequence is TGCAGTGCTAGAGATCAGCAACGCGGGAGAAAACCTTCAGATACGCAGTATTTT. Translated: CSARDQQRGRKPSDTQYF.

This chain uses TRBV7-3 with TRBJ2-7; TRBD2 might be the D (5 bases). The ends were cut back, 6 bases at V and 7 bases at J, with 22 bases in the middle. The CDR3 runs to 15 residues. Per the germline V gene, CDR1 is SGHTA and CDR2 is FQGTGA. The CDR3 region has the DNA TGTGCCAGCAGTCAGAACGGACTCCTCGGCGGGGAGCAGTACTTC. It translates to CASSQNGLLGGEQYF.

Only a few counts were recorded for this clonotype. This chain connects TRBV5-1 to TRBJ2-1, with D possibly matching TRBD1 (6 bases). This CDR3 region has 13 residues. Germline CDR1 reads SGHRS; CDR2 reads YFSETQ. V lost 1 base and J lost 8, with 10 bases in between. CDR3 amino acids: CASSLKQGYEQFF. The CDR3 DNA reads as TGCGCCAGCAGCTTGAAACAGGGTTATGAGCAGTTCTTC.

This clonotype was counted only a few times. V and J are TRBV3-1 and TRBJ2-5; 9 nucleotides line up with TRBD1. CDR3 length: 16 amino acids. Losses at the gene ends were 4 bases for V and 1 base for J; bases not matched to a gene: 7. The germline V gene has CDR1 LGHDT and CDR2 YNNKEL (reference sequence). The CDR3 DNA reads as TGTGCCAGCAGCCTGGGACAGGGCCCTCTCCAAGAGACCCAGTACTTC. The encoded protein is CASSLGQGPLQETQYF.

The sample holds one count of this clonotype. The gene calls are TRBV20-1 and TRBJ2-7; D is possibly TRBD2 (5 bases). Germline V gives CDR1 DFQATT, CDR2 SNEGSKA (reference sequence). The V and J ends lost 0 bases and 3 bases respectively, with 18 bases between them. The CDR3 has 16 amino acids. CDR3 DNA sequence: TGCAGTGCTAGAGATTGGCAACGGGGTTTAAACTACGAGCAGTACTTC. It codes for CSARDWQRGLNYEQYF.

The gene calls are TRBV28 and TRBJ2-5; D perhaps matches TRBD1 (6 bases). CDR3 size: 14 residues. Per germline, CDR1 MDHEN and CDR2 SYDVKM. Between the trimmed V and J ends, which lost 5 bases and 1 base, there was a span of 11 bases. The CDR3 loop is CASSPGQSQETQYF. The CDR3 nucleotides read TGTGCCAGCAGTCCAGGACAGTCCCAAGAGACCCAGTACTTC.

A single count supports this clonotype. The chain recombines TRBV4-2 with TRBJ1-2, with a possible D match to TRBD1 (5 bases). The CDR3 has 14 residues. The germline CDR1 and CDR2 sequences are LGHNA and YNFKEQ. The ends were cut back, 0 bases at V and 4 bases at J, with 9 bases in the middle. In nucleotides, the CDR3 is TGTGCCAGCAGCCAAGAAACAGGAGGCTATGGCTACACCTTC. Protein sequence: CASSQETGGYGYTF.

The chain carries TRBV10-3 and TRBJ2-6; 8 bases are shared with TRBD1. The trim removed 2 bases at V and 4 bases at J, leaving 4 bases unmatched. This CDR3 has 16 amino acids. The germline V gene has CDR1 ENHRY and CDR2 SYGVKD. The CDR3 region has the DNA TGTGCCATCAGTGAGACGACAGGGGTAGGGGCCAACGTCCTGACTTTC. As protein: CAISETTGVGANVLTF.